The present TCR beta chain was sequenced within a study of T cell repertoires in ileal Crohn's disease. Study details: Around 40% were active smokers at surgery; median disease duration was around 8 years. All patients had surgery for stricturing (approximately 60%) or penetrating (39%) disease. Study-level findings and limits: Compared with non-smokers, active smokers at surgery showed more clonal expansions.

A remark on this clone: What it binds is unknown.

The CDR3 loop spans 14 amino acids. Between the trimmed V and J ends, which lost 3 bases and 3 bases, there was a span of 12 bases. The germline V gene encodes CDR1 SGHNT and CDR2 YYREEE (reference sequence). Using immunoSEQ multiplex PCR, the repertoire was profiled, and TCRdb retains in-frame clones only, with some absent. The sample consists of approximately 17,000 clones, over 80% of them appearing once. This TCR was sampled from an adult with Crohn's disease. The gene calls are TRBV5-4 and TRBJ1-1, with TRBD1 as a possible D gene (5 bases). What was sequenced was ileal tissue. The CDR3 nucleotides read TGTGCCAGCAGCTACGTAGCGGGGGACACTGAAGCTTTCTTT. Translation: CASSYVAGDTEAFF.